A selection of T cell receptor beta chains follows, all from one sample in a study of T cell responses to AZD1222 COVID-19 vaccine. This table comes from immunoSEQ multiplex PCR, and its TCRdb copy is limited to in-frame clones, with some not included. Altogether 140,000 to 150,000 clones are present, 90% to 95% being singletons, with the ten largest covering 9.5% to 15%. This sample comprised peripheral blood, obtained after recovery from COVID-19. The origin of the receptors is an adult who had recovered from COVID-19. Both conserved end residues are trimmed from each CDR3.

J | V | CDR3
TRBJ1-2 | TRBV11-2 | ASSLQQGGGYT
TRBJ1-2 | TRBV10-2 | ASYEGRSRNGGYT
TRBJ2-3 | TRBV2 | ASREGGRANTQY
TRBJ1-5 | TRBV5-1 | ASSLGPPGGNQPQH
TRBJ1-6 | TRBV5-5 | ASSLKQGSSPLH
TRBJ2-5 | TRBV5-1 | ASRLLSLQGQETQY
TRBJ2-1 | TRBV12-3/TRBV12-4 | ASRIRENEQF
TRBJ2-5 | TRBV6-2/TRBV6-3 | ASSYEEGGLETQY
TRBJ2-2 | TRBV7-2 | ASSFPLTGIETGELF
TRBJ2-5 | TRBV29-1 | SVEDSSGIKITQY
TRBJ2-7 | TRBV7-9 | ASSHHGGTRAGGYEQY
TRBJ2-7 | TRBV10-3 | AISEGPGQGQSEQY
TRBJ2-7 | TRBV6-5 | ASSDDRSSYEQY
TRBJ2-3 | TRBV28 | ASAPAGQSTDTQY
TRBJ1-3 | TRBV5-1 | ASSLAFMGVPSGNTIY
TRBJ2-1 | TRBV24-1 | ATSDGREGSYNEQF
TRBJ1-4 | TRBV2 | ASSAPPAATNEKLF
TRBJ1-5 | TRBV4-1 | ASSQRIDQPQH
TRBJ1-1 | TRBV4-1 | ASSQEGQGNTEAF
TRBJ1-1 | TRBV6-4 | ASSAQGNTEAF
TRBJ2-4 | TRBV3-1/TRBV3-2 | ASSQRGTGIQY
TRBJ2-4 | TRBV5-1 | ASSSTGFIDIQY
TRBJ2-7 | TRBV5-1 | ASSWGGTGSVGEQY
TRBJ1-1 | TRBV10-3 | AISESGVTEAF
TRBJ1-3 | TRBV4-1 | ASSHSPATDGNTIY
TRBJ1-5 | TRBV28 | ASSYRGFSNQPQH
TRBJ2-7 | TRBV24-1 | ATSEGGYEQY
TRBJ1-5 | TRBV3-1/TRBV3-2 | ASSPGQANQPQH
TRBJ2-3 | TRBV7-9 | ASRGTSIDTQY
TRBJ2-7 | TRBV6-6 | ASKKEGPEQY
TRBJ1-5 | TRBV27 | ASRAGTGTYSNQPQH
TRBJ2-5 | TRBV7-9 | ASSLGGRLQTQY
TRBJ2-1 | TRBV19 | ASSILGTSGYNEQF
TRBJ2-2 | TRBV27 | ASKAPDRVNTGELF
TRBJ2-5 | TRBV28 | ASSIDRGGWETQY
TRBJ2-3 | TRBV6-4 | ASSMGGSGTDTQY